The present T cell receptor (delta chain) was sequenced within a study of delta chains in infants with herpesvirus infections. Study outcomes and limitations: The public Vdelta1 clonotype appeared in about 20% of the 18 CMV-infected infants.

PBMC RNA was reverse transcribed using gamma-chain- and delta-chain-specific primers. TCRdb used CATT to re-call clones from the RT-PCR reads. The sample has about 1,400 delta-chain clones, around 28% seen once. This CDR3 has 12 amino acids. The V end lost 3 bases, the J end lost 1 base, and 6 bases lay between the germline ends. CDR1 and CDR2 from the germline V gene are TVYSNPD and GDNSRS (reference sequence). Notes on this clone: Its antigen remains unknown.

Material: peripheral blood, obtained at time point 1 of longitudinal follow-up. The clonotype comes from a human donor who was a Ugandan infant, either HIV-exposed or HIV-unexposed (not recorded which). J is TRDJ2 and V is TRDV3; D may be TRDD3 (5 bases). The CDR3 DNA sequence: TGTGCCTTAACTGGTTTGACAGCACAACTCTTCTTT. Residues: CALTGLTAQLFF.